The 15 T cell receptor beta chains presented below share a single source sample, sequenced in a study of lymphopenia after photon versus proton radiotherapy. Only in-frame clones appear in the TCRdb table, and some are missing; sequencing was by immunoSEQ multiplex PCR. Altogether around 25,000 clones are present, 90% being singletons, with the ten largest covering around 0.81%. The sample was peripheral blood, taken from a patient treated with photon-based radiotherapy. Receptor source: a woman aged 50 to 65 with cholangiocarcinoma.

The rearrangement joins TRBV9 to TRBJ2-1; D may be TRBD1 or TRBD2 (5 bases each). The CDR3 extends over 12 amino acids. Trimming removed 2 bases from V and 9 bases from J, with 9 bases in between. The germline V gene encodes CDR1 SGDLS and CDR2 YYNGEE. CDR3 sequence (DNA): TGTGCCAGCAGCGTCGGGGACGGTGAGCAGTTCTTC. Amino acid sequence: CASSVGDGEQFF.

The chain has TRBV14 and TRBJ2-7; possible D gene TRBD2, 5 bases. From germline, CDR1 is SGHDN and CDR2 FVKESK. V was pared by 1 base and J by 2 bases, with 9 bases between. The CDR3 is made up of 14 amino acids. CDR3 protein: CASSQVRLPYEQYF. The DNA for the CDR3 is TGTGCCAGCAGCCAAGTACGACTACCCTACGAGCAGTACTTC.

This clone has more than one count but fewer than ten. This chain joins TRBV30 and TRBJ1-5; maybe TRBD1 (5 bases). V was pared by 0 bases and J by 1 base, with 7 bases between. The CDR3 is 14 residues long. The V gene's germline CDR1 is GTSNPN and CDR2 SVGIG (reference sequence). CDR3: CAWSVGASNQPQHF. The CDR3 bases are TGTGCCTGGAGTGTAGGGGCAAGCAATCAGCCCCAGCATTTT. The whole variable domain, filled in from reference TRBV30 and TRBJ1-5, reads SQTIHQWPATLVQPVGSPLSLECTVEGTSNPNLYWYRQAAGRGLQLLFYSVGIGQISSEVPQNLSASRPQDRQFILSSKKLLLSDSGFYLCAWSVGASNQPQHFGDGTRLSIL.

This chain uses TRBV5-4 with TRBJ2-5; no definite D call. V lost 4 bases and J lost 5, with 18 bases in between. Germline V gene sequence: CDR1 SGHNT, CDR2 YYREEE (reference sequence). The CDR3 consists of 15 residues. Written as DNA, the CDR3 is TGTGCCAGCAGCCCCCCCCGGCCGTACGCGGAGACCCAGTACTTC. Its translation: CASSPPRPYAETQYF.

The chain carries TRBV7-2 and TRBJ1-3; D is unclear. The CDR3 is 15 amino acids. From germline, CDR1 is SGHTA and CDR2 FQGNSA. Trimming took 3 bases from V and 2 from J, leaving 11 bases between them. The CDR3 region is CASSFGRGAGNTIYF. CDR3 coding DNA: TGTGCCAGCAGCTTTGGGAGAGGCGCTGGAAACACCATATATTTT.

The chain carries TRBV5-1 and TRBJ2-7; possible D gene TRBD1, 6 bases. Germline CDR1 SGHRS, CDR2 YFSETQ. The CDR3 totals 15 residues. Trimming took off 0 bases at V and 0 bases at J, with 10 bases between the two ends. CDR3 sequence reads: CASSLGDTSSYEQYF. The CDR3 DNA follows: TGCGCCAGCAGCTTGGGGGACACTAGCTCCTACGAGCAGTACTTC.

In this sample, this clone turned up a few times. This chain connects TRBV10-3 to TRBJ1-6; no firm D call. CDR3 length equals 13 residues. The V end was cut by 4 bases, the J end by 12 bases, with 13 bases between. Germline V lookup: CDR1 ENHRY, CDR2 SYGVKD. The CDR3 DNA reads as TGTGCCATCAGTGGTGAGCGCTCGCGACCCCTCCACTTT. Translating gives CAISGERSRPLHF.

Here the CDR3 DNA reads TGTGCCAGCGCTCCGGGGGGGTGGCGAGAGACCCAGTACTTC. It yields the protein CASAPGGWRETQYF. V is TRBV27 and J is TRBJ2-5; 8 positions match TRBD2. This CDR3 comprises 14 residues. Germline CDR1 is MNHEY and CDR2 is SMNVEV (reference sequence). Losses at the gene ends were 8 bases for V and 4 bases for J; bases not matched to a gene: 9.

This clone has just one count. V and J are TRBV18 and TRBJ2-3; 9 bases align to TRBD2. This CDR3 has 16 residues. Germline CDR1 KGHSH, CDR2 LQKENI. V dropped 3 bases and J dropped 8; count of bases not matched to a gene: 12. The CDR3 loop is CASSPPGGRGGSTQYF. CDR3 DNA sequence: TGTGCCAGCTCACCCCCCGGAGGGCGGGGGGGCAGTACGCAGTATTTT. The whole variable domain, remainder taken from reference TRBV18 and TRBJ2-3, is NAGVMQNPRHLVRRRGQEARLRCSPMKGHSHVYWYRQLPEEGLKFMVYLQKENIIDESGMPKERFSAEFPKEGPSILRIQQVVRGDSAAYFCASSPPGGRGGSTQYFGPGTRLTVL.

The V gene is TRBV5-1, the J gene TRBJ1-2; D might be TRBD1 (5 bases). Germline V gene sequence: CDR1 SGHRS, CDR2 YFSETQ. V dropped 1 base and J dropped 8 bases, with 18 bases sitting between them. CDR3 length: 15 residues. As DNA, the CDR3 is TGCGCCAGCAGCTTGCAAATGGGAGGAGAGGGGGGCTACACCTTC. Protein: CASSLQMGGEGGYTF.

The rearrangement links TRBV19 to TRBJ1-5, with 7 bases matching TRBD1. CDR1 and CDR2 (germline): LNHDA, SQIVND (reference sequence). The CDR3 length is 14 residues. Unmatched junction bases numbered 5, after V lost 7 bases and J lost 2 bases. DNA of the CDR3: TGTGCCAGTACTACAACAGGGGGCAATCAGCCCCAGCATTTT. Amino acid sequence: CASTTTGGNQPQHF.

The chain links TRBV5-1 to TRBJ1-1; a weak D match, TRBD1 (5 bases). This CDR3 contains 14 residues. Germline V lookup: CDR1 SGHRS, CDR2 YFSETQ. The V end lost 5 bases, the J end lost 0 bases, and 11 bases lay between the germline ends. CDR3 loop: CASSSTALNTEAFF. CDR3 sequence (DNA): TGCGCCAGCAGTTCGACAGCCTTGAACACTGAAGCTTTCTTT.

This clone was seen more than once but under ten times. The V gene is TRBV6-5, the J gene TRBJ1-5; D is perhaps TRBD1 (6 bases). This CDR3 has 15 residues. The germline CDR1 and CDR2 sequences are MNHEY and SVGAGI. Trimming cost V 5 bases and J 0 bases, with 11 bases left between them. The CDR3 loop is CASSLDSYSNQPQHF. The CDR3 bases are TGTGCCAGCAGTCTGGACAGTTATAGCAATCAGCCCCAGCATTTT.

This rearrangement joins TRBV5-1 to TRBJ2-1; D may match TRBD1 or TRBD2 (5 bases each). CDR1 is SGHRS and CDR2 is YFSETQ in the germline V gene. The CDR3 totals 18 residues. Trimming took off 4 bases at V and 0 bases at J, with 20 bases between the two ends. CDR3: CASSPRSDWGSSYNEQFF. The CDR3, as DNA: TGCGCCAGCAGCCCTAGGTCCGACTGGGGGAGCTCCTACAATGAGCAGTTCTTC. Filled out from reference TRBV5-1 and TRBJ2-1, the complete variable domain reads KAGVTQTPRYLIKTRGQQVTLSCSPISGHRSVSWYQQTPGQGLQFLFEYFSETQRNKGNFPGRFSGRQFSNSRSEMNVSTLELGDSALYLCASSPRSDWGSSYNEQFFGPGTRLTVL.

The rearrangement links TRBV7-2 to TRBJ1-1; perhaps TRBD1 as D (5 bases). This CDR3 has 16 residues. Trimming shortened V by 0 bases and J by 5 bases, and 16 bases separated the two germline ends. Germline V gene lookup returns CDR1 SGHTA and CDR2 FQGNSA. In nucleotides, the CDR3 is TGTGCCAGCAGCTTAGCGTTTAACGTTAGGGGAACTGAAGCTTTCTTT. It codes for CASSLAFNVRGTEAFF.